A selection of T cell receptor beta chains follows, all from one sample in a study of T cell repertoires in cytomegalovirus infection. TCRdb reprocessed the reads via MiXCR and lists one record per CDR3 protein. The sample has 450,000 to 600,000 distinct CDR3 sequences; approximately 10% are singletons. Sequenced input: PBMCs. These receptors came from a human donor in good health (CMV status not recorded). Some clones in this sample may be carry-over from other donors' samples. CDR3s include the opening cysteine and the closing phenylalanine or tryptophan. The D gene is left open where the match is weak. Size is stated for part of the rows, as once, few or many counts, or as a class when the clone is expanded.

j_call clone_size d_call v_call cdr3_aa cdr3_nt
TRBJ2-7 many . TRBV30 CAWSVSGSFSYEQYF TGTGCCTGGAGTGTGTCAGGGTCCTTCTCCTACGAGCAGTACTTC
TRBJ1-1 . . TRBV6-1 CASIGPRDTEAFF TGTGCCAGCATTGGACCCCGGGACACTGAAGCTTTCTTT
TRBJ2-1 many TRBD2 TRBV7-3 CASSIAGGFDNEQFF TGTGCCAGCAGCATTGCGGGAGGATTCGACAATGAGCAGTTCTTC
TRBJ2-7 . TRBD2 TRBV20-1 CSARELAGVYEQYF TGCAGTGCTAGAGAACTAGCGGGAGTCTACGAGCAGTACTTC
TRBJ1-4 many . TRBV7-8 CASSLAEGANEKLFF TGTGCCAGCAGCTTAGCGGAGGGGGCTAATGAAAAACTGTTTTTT
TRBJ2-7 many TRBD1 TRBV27 CASSPIGQERYEQYF TGTGCCAGCAGCCCCATCGGACAGGAGCGTTACGAGCAGTACTTC
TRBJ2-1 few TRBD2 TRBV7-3 CASSLSAGVIYNEQFF TGTGCCAGCAGCTTATCTGCGGGGGTGATCTACAATGAGCAGTTCTTC
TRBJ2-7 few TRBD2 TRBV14 CASSPAWTSGEQYF TGTGCCAGCAGCCCAGCTTGGACTAGCGGGGAGCAGTACTTC
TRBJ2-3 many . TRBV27 CASSPKRVLGADTQYF TGTGCCAGCAGCCCAAAGCGGGTCCTAGGGGCAGATACGCAGTATTTT
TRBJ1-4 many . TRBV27 CASGMNGGEGGNEKLFF TGTGCCAGCGGAATGAACGGCGGGGAGGGTGGCAATGAAAAACTGTTTTTT
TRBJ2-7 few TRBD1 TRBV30 CAWSGRIGTEAYEQYF TGTGCCTGGAGCGGAAGAATCGGGACAGAGGCCTACGAGCAGTACTTC
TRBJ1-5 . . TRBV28 CASVKGGSGNQPQHF TGTGCCAGCGTCAAAGGGGGTTCGGGCAATCAGCCCCAGCATTTT
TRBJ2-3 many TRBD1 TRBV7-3 CASSSGQGFGMDTQYF TGTGCCAGCAGCTCGGGACAGGGTTTTGGAATGGATACGCAGTATTTT
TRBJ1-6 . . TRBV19 CASSIKYETYNSPLHF TGTGCCAGTAGTATTAAGTATGAGACCTATAATTCACCCCTCCACTTT
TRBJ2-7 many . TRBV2 CASSGTFYEQYF TGTGCCAGCAGTGGGACATTTTACGAGCAGTACTTC
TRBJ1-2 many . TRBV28 CASTQDSPKGYGYTF TGTGCCAGCACCCAGGACAGCCCTAAGGGGTACGGCTACACCTTC
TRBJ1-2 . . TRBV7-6 CASSPGQFQYGYTF TGTGCCAGCAGCCCCGGGCAGTTCCAATATGGCTACACCTTC
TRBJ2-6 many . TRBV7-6 CASSSWTAGANVLTF TGTGCCAGCAGCTCATGGACAGCTGGGGCCAACGTCCTGACTTTC
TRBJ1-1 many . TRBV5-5 CASSWEVGVNTEAFF TGTGCCAGCAGCTGGGAGGTGGGCGTGAACACTGAAGCTTTCTTT
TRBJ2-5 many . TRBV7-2 CASSLDYAQETQYF TGTGCCAGCAGCTTAGACTACGCTCAAGAGACCCAGTACTTC
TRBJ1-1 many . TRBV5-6 CASSPLGGADTEAFF TGTGCCAGCAGCCCCCTCGGGGGGGCGGACACTGAAGCTTTCTTT
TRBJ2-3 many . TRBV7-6 CASSLASVGALLSTDTQYF TGTGCCAGCAGCTTAGCGTCGGTCGGAGCTCTCCTCAGCACAGATACGCAGTATTTT